Listed here are 24 T cell receptor beta chains from one sample, sequenced in a study of cytomegalovirus exposure and HLA in healthy donors. Researchers ran the PCR with 60 Vbeta and 13 Jbeta primers. Only in-frame clones appear in the TCRdb table, and some are missing; sequencing was by immunoSEQ multiplex PCR. This sample has tens of thousands of clones; roughly three quarters occur once, and the top ten carry approximately 3.7%. The sequencing input was PBMCs. The receptors here all came from a man younger than 40 in good health and CMV-seronegative.

In nucleotides, the CDR3 is TGCGCCAGCAGCTTGGATTTCGGGTACCACACCGGGGAGCTGTTTTTT. It specifies CASSLDFGYHTGELFF. The chain uses TRBV5-1 and TRBJ2-2; D unclear. The CDR3 loop spans 16 amino acids. The ends were cut back, 0 bases at V and 3 bases at J, with 12 bases in the middle. CDR1 is SGHRS, CDR2 YFSETQ, per germline.

The chain combines TRBV6-5 with TRBJ2-7; D is perhaps TRBD1 (6 bases). Trimming took 5 bases from V and 2 from J, leaving 13 bases between them. Germline V CDR1 and CDR2: MNHEY, SVGAGI. CDR3 length: 14 residues. The CDR3, as DNA: TGTGCCAGCAGTCGACCGGACAGAACCTACGAGCAGTACTTC. The encoded protein is CASSRPDRTYEQYF.

This rearrangement joins TRBV6-1 to TRBJ1-5; no definite D call. This CDR3 region has 16 residues. Germline V gives CDR1 MNHNS, CDR2 SASEGT. V gave up 2 bases and J gave up 5 bases, with 16 bases separating them. Written as DNA, the CDR3 is TGTGCCAGCAGTGAATTTTGGACTTTTTCGGATCAGCCCCAGCATTTT. Translating gives CASSEFWTFSDQPQHF.

This chain links TRBV4-1 with TRBJ1-1, with D perhaps TRBD1 (6 bases). The V gene's germline CDR1 is MGHRA and CDR2 YSYEKL. V lost 3 bases to trimming and J lost 6 bases, with 17 bases between them. CDR3 size: 15 residues. The CDR3 DNA reads as TGCGCCAGCAGCCAGGTGACAGGCAGTGGACCTGAAGCTTTCTTT. Residues: CASSQVTGSGPEAFF.

This clone was observed a handful of times. J is TRBJ2-1 and V is TRBV5-4; TRBD2 agrees at 13 bases. V shed 4 bases and J 0 bases; nucleotides not matched to a gene: 4. The CDR3 sequence is 17 residues long. In germline, CDR1 is SGHNT, CDR2 YYREEE (reference sequence). CDR3 in amino acids: CASSLGLAGSSYNEQFF. Here the CDR3 DNA reads TGTGCCAGCAGCCTGGGACTAGCGGGGAGCTCCTACAATGAGCAGTTCTTC.

The CDR3 DNA reads as TGTGCCAGCAGCCCCGCGGGAGGGCGGGAGCAGTACTTC. Its translation is CASSPAGGREQYF. The chain links TRBV6-5 to TRBJ2-7; 9 nucleotides line up with TRBD2. V was pared by 6 bases and J by 7 bases, with 7 bases of the junction left unmatched. The CDR3 runs 13 residues. Germline lookup yields CDR1 MNHEY and CDR2 SVGAGI.

The chain has TRBV7-2 and TRBJ2-5; 10 bases match TRBD2. CDR1 is SGHTA, CDR2 FQGNSA, per germline. The V segment lost 2 bases and the J segment 4 bases; nucleotides outside the gene matches: 4. This CDR3 spans 15 amino acids. The CDR3 sequence: CASSLRASGRETQYF. CDR3 DNA: TGTGCCAGCAGCTTAAGGGCTAGCGGGAGAGAGACCCAGTACTTC.

The J gene is TRBJ1-6, the V gene TRBV4-1; D is possibly TRBD1 (6 bases). The CDR3 runs to 16 residues. Germline values: CDR1 MGHRA, CDR2 YSYEKL. V was shortened by 5 bases and J by 8 bases, with 19 bases between the two germline ends. CDR3 protein: CASSNRKGEVDSPLHF. DNA for the CDR3: TGCGCCAGCAGCAACAGAAAGGGGGAAGTGGATTCACCCCTCCACTTT.

The V and J genes are TRBV10-3 and TRBJ1-3; D gene uncertain. V lost 10 bases and J lost 7, with 14 bases in between. CDR3 length equals 12 residues. The germline V gene has CDR1 ENHRY and CDR2 SYGVKD. The CDR3 nucleotides read TGTGCCACCGCGAACCTTCGGAACACCATATATTTT. Its translation is CATANLRNTIYF.

The V gene is TRBV5-1, the J gene TRBJ2-1; 10 nucleotides agree with TRBD2. Trimming at V came to 4 bases and at J to 6 bases, leaving 7 bases not matched to a gene. The CDR3 extends over 15 amino acids. The germline gives CDR1 SGHRS, CDR2 YFSETQ. The DNA for the CDR3 is TGCGCCAGCAGCCGGGTCACTAGCGGGACCAATGAGCAGTTCTTC. Translation gives CASSRVTSGTNEQFF.

The rearrangement uses TRBV2 and TRBJ1-5, with 7 bases aligning to TRBD1. The V and J ends lost 6 bases and 1 base, in that order; junction bases with no gene match: 15. The CDR3 runs 18 residues. Germline CDR1 is SNHLY and CDR2 is FYNNEI. CDR3: CASSVLKGQDGSNQPQHF. CDR3 in DNA: TGTGCCAGCAGCGTACTCAAAGGACAGGATGGCAGCAATCAGCCCCAGCATTTT.

The chain recombines TRBV7-2 with TRBJ1-3, with D tentatively TRBD1 (6 bases). Germline-derived CDR1 and CDR2 are SGHTA and FQGNSA. This CDR3 has 15 amino acids. Deletions cut 3 bases from V and 4 bases from J, with 13 bases between. CDR3 region: CASSFPGARGNTIYF. The CDR3 DNA follows: TGTGCCAGCAGCTTTCCAGGGGCGCGAGGAAACACCATATATTTT.

Note on this clone: A read error may produce the germline difference seen at one junction end. The chain recombines TRBV28 with TRBJ2-6; unclear D gene. There are 15 residues in the CDR3. Germline lookup yields CDR1 MDHEN and CDR2 SYDVKM. DNA for the CDR3: TGTGCCAGCCGTTTGGCCATTTCTGGGGCCAACGTCCTGACTTTC. This translates into CASRLAISGANVLTF.

This clone was found a few times. This rearrangement joins TRBV5-5 to TRBJ1-2; no definite D call. This CDR3 region has 14 residues. Germline V gene lookup returns CDR1 SGHKS and CDR2 YYEKEE (reference sequence). The germline V and J ends were trimmed by 3 bases and 2 bases, with 11 bases remaining between them. The CDR3: CASSSRFENYGYTF. The CDR3 nucleotides are TGTGCCAGCAGCTCCAGGTTCGAAAACTATGGCTACACCTTC.

The rearrangement joins TRBV11-2 to TRBJ1-5; D is ambiguous. Germline V lookup: CDR1 SGHAT, CDR2 FQNNGV. Trimming left V 5 bases short and J 6 bases short, with 11 bases between. CDR3 length equals 13 residues. Here the CDR3 reads CASSPNFGQPQHF. The CDR3 nucleotides are TGTGCCAGCAGCCCGAACTTTGGTCAGCCCCAGCATTTT.

This clone was recorded once. The genes are TRBV7-9 and TRBJ1-4; D is perhaps TRBD1 (5 bases). V lost 7 bases and J lost 13, with 22 bases in between. This CDR3 comprises 14 residues. The germline V gene encodes CDR1 SEHNR and CDR2 FQNEAQ (reference sequence). The CDR3 DNA is TGTGCCAGCACCATGGCCAGGGACGAGGGAGGACTGTTTTTT. It translates to CASTMARDEGGLFF.

The chain couples TRBV4-1 to TRBJ1-2; no clear D. The V and J ends lost 6 bases and 8 bases respectively, with 25 bases between them. This CDR3 has 16 amino acids. The V gene's germline CDR1 is MGHRA and CDR2 YSYEKL. This chain's CDR3 is CASRHPWLEGSGGYTF. CDR3 sequence (DNA): TGCGCCAGCAGGCACCCTTGGTTGGAGGGCTCGGGGGGCTACACCTTC.

This chain joins TRBV10-2 and TRBJ1-1, with 9 nucleotides matching TRBD1. The CDR3 has 15 amino acids. The V segment lost 6 bases and the J segment 1 base; nucleotides outside the gene matches: 6. Germline CDR1 is WSHSY and CDR2 is SAAADI. CDR3 in DNA: TGCGCCAGCAGCGAGGGACAGGGAAAGAACACTGAAGCTTTCTTT. Amino acid sequence: CASSEGQGKNTEAFF.

The CDR3 nucleotides read TGTGCCAGCAGCCTGGGAGGACAGGGGATTAACTATGGCTACACCTTC. Amino acid sequence: CASSLGGQGINYGYTF. The rearrangement links TRBV7-2 to TRBJ1-2, with 9 bases fitting TRBD1. This CDR3 comprises 16 residues. V lost 5 bases, J lost 1 base, and 8 bases stayed unmatched. The V gene's germline CDR1 is SGHTA and CDR2 FQGNSA.

The rearrangement joins TRBV7-2 to TRBJ2-1, with TRBD2 identical over 8 bases. The germline V gene has CDR1 SGHTA and CDR2 FQGNSA. This CDR3 has 15 residues. Trimming took 5 bases from V and 8 from J; bases not matched to a gene: 11. The chain's CDR3 is CASSLGLAGLDEQFF. The CDR3 coding sequence is TGTGCCAGCAGCCTTGGGCTAGCGGGTTTAGATGAGCAGTTCTTC. Based on the CDR3 plus reference TRBV7-2 and TRBJ2-1, the full variable domain is GAGVSQSPSNKVTEKGKDVELRCDPISGHTALYWYRQSLGQGLEFLIYFQGNSAPDKSGLPSDRFSAERTGGSVSTLTIQRTQQEDSAVYLCASSLGLAGLDEQFFGPGTRLTVL.

This chain links TRBV6-4 with TRBJ2-3; 7 nucleotides line up with TRBD2. V shed 3 bases and J 4 bases; nucleotides not matched to a gene: 7. Looked up from germline, CDR1 is MRHNA and CDR2 is SNTAGT. This CDR3 has 15 amino acids. The CDR3 DNA follows: TGTGCCAGCAGTGAAGGCGGGAGACTTGCAGATACGCAGTATTTT. Amino acids: CASSEGGRLADTQYF.

V and J are TRBV19 and TRBJ2-7; 9 nucleotides align to TRBD2. Germline V gene lookup returns CDR1 LNHDA and CDR2 SQIVND (reference sequence). V shed 4 bases, J shed 2 bases, and the junction held 3 bases outside the gene matches. The CDR3 sequence is 14 residues long. CDR3 bases: TGTGCCAGTAGTACTGCGGGAGGGCCCTACGAGCAGTACTTC. Amino acids: CASSTAGGPYEQYF.

The chain is built from TRBV7-9 and TRBJ1-5, with TRBD1 as a possible D gene (5 bases). The V gene's germline CDR1 is SEHNR and CDR2 FQNEAQ (reference sequence). The CDR3 is 14 residues long. V was shortened by 4 bases and J by 3 bases, with 10 bases between the two germline ends. CDR3 coding DNA: TGTGCCAGCAGCTCCCGGGGGAACAATCAGCCCCAGCATTTT. This encodes CASSSRGNNQPQHF.

The sample holds a few counts of this clone. The chain combines TRBV25-1 with TRBJ1-1; TRBD1 is a possible D gene (6 bases). CDR3 length equals 14 residues. V was cut by 7 bases and J by 3 bases, with 15 bases left in between. The germline CDR1 and CDR2 sequences are MGHDK and SYGVNS. In DNA, the CDR3 is TGTGCCAGCAAAGGAGCAGGGGTCCACACTGAAGCTTTCTTT. It translates to CASKGAGVHTEAFF.